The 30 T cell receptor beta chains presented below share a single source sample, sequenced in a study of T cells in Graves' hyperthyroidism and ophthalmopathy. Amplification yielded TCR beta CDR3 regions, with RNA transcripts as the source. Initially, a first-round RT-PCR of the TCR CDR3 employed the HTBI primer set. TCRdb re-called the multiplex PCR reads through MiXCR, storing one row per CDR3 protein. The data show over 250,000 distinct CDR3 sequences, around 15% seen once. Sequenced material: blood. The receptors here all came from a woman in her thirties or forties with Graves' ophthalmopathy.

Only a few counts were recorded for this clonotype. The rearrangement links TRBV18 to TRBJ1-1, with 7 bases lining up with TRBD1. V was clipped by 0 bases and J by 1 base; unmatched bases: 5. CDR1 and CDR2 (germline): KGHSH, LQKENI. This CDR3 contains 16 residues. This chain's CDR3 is CASSPPETGRNTEAFF. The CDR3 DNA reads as TGTGCCAGCTCACCACCTGAGACAGGGCGGAACACTGAAGCTTTCTTT. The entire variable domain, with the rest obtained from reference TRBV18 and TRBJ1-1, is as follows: NAGVMQNPRHLVRRRGQEARLRCSPMKGHSHVYWYRQLPEEGLKFMVYLQKENIIDESGMPKERFSAEFPKEGPSILRIQQVVRGDSAAYFCASSPPETGRNTEAFFGQGTRLTVV.

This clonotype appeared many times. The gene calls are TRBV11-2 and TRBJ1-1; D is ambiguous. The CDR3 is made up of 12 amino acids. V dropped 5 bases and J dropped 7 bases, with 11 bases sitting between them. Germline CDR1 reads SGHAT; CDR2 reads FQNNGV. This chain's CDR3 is CASSPNIDEAFF. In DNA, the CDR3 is TGTGCCAGCAGCCCCAATATAGATGAAGCTTTCTTT.

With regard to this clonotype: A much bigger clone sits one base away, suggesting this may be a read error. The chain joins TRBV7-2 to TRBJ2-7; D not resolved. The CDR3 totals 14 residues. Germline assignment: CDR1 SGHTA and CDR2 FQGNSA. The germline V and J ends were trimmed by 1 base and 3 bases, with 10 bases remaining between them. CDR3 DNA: TGTACCAGCAGCTTAGGAGTTTCGGGCTACGAGCAGTACTTC. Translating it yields CTSSLGVSGYEQYF.

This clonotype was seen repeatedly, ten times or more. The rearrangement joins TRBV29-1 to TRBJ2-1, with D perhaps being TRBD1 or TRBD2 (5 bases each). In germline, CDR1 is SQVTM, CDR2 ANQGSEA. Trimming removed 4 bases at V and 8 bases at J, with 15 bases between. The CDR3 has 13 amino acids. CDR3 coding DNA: TGCAGCGTTGTGTACTTGGGGGAAGATGAGCAGTTCTTC. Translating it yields CSVVYLGEDEQFF.

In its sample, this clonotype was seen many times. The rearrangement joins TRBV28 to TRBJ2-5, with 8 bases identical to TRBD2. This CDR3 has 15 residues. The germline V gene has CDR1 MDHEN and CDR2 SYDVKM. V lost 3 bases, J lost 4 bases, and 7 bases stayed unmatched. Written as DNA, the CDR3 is TGTGCCAGCAGTTTTCGGGGGCTAGCGGGAGAGACCCAGTACTTC. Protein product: CASSFRGLAGETQYF.

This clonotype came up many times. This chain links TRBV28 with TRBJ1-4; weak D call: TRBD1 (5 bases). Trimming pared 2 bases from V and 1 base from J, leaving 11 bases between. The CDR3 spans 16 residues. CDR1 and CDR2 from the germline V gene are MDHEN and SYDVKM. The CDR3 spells CASSLGAEETNEKLFF. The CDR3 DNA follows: TGTGCCAGCAGTTTAGGGGCCGAGGAAACTAATGAAAAACTGTTTTTT.

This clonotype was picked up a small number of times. This CDR3 is CASRDLLAQSTDTQYF. In DNA, the CDR3 is TGTGCCAGCAGGGATCTTCTAGCGCAGAGCACAGATACGCAGTATTTT. The chain couples TRBV2 to TRBJ2-3; D may be TRBD2 (6 bases). Looked up from germline, CDR1 is SNHLY and CDR2 is FYNNEI. This CDR3 has 16 residues. V was shortened by 6 bases and J by 0 bases, with 16 bases between the two germline ends.

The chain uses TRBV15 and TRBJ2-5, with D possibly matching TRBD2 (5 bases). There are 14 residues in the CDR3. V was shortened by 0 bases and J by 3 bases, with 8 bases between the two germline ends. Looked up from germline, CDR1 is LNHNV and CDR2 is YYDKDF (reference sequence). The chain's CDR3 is CATSRDPGKETQYF. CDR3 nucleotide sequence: TGTGCCACCAGCAGAGATCCCGGGAAAGAGACCCAGTACTTC. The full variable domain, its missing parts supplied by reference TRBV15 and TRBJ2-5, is DAMVIQNPRYQVTQFGKPVTLSCSQTLNHNVMYWYQQKSSQAPKLLFHYYDKDFNNEADTPDNFQSRRPNTSFCFLDIRSPGLGDTAMYLCATSRDPGKETQYFGPGTRLLVL.

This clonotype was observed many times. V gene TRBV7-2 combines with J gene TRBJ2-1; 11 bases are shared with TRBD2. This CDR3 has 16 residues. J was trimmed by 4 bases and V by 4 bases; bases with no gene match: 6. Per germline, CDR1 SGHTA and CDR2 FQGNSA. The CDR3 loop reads CASSSRPSGGYNEQFF. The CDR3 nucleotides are TGTGCCAGCAGCTCCCGGCCTAGCGGGGGGTACAATGAGCAGTTCTTC. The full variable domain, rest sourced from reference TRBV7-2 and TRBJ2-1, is GAGVSQSPSNKVTEKGKDVELRCDPISGHTALYWYRQSLGQGLEFLIYFQGNSAPDKSGLPSDRFSAERTGGSVSTLTIQRTQQEDSAVYLCASSSRPSGGYNEQFFGPGTRLTVL.

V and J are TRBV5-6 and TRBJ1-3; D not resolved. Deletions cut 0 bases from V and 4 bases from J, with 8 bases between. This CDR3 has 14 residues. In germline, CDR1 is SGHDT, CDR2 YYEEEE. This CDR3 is CASSLVGPGNTIYF. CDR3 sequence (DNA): TGTGCCAGCAGCTTGGTGGGTCCGGGAAACACCATATATTTT.

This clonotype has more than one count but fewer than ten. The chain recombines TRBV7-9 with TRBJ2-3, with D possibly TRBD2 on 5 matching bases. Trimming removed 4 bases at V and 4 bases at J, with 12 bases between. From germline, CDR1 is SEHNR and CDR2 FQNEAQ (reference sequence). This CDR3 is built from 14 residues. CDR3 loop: CASSSGSLADTQYF. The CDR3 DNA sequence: TGTGCCAGCAGCTCGGGATCCTTGGCAGATACGCAGTATTTT.

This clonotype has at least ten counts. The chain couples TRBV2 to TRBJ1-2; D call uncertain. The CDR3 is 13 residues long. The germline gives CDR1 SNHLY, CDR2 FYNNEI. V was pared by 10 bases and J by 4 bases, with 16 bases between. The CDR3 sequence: CATTNSRSYGYTF. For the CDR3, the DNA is TGTGCCACCACAAATTCGCGGAGCTATGGCTACACCTTC.

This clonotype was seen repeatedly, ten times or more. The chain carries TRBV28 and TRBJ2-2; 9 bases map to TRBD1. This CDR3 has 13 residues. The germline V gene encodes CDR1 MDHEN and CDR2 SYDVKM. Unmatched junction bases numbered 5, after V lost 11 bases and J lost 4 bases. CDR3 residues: CAGGQGITGELFF. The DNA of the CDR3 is TGTGCCGGGGGACAGGGTATCACCGGGGAGCTGTTTTTT.

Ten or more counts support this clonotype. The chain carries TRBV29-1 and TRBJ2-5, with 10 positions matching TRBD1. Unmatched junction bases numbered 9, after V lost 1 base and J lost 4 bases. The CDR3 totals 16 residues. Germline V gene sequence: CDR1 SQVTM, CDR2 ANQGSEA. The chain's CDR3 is CSVEGRDRGLGETQYF. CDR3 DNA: TGCAGCGTTGAAGGACGTGACAGGGGGCTCGGAGAGACCCAGTACTTC.

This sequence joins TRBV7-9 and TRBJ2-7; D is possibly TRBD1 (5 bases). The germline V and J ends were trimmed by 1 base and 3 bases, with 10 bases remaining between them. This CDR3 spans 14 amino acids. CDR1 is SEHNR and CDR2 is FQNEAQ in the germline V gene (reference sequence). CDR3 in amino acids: CASSLEGTGYEQYF. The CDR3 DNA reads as TGTGCCAGCAGCTTAGAGGGAACAGGCTACGAGCAGTACTTC.

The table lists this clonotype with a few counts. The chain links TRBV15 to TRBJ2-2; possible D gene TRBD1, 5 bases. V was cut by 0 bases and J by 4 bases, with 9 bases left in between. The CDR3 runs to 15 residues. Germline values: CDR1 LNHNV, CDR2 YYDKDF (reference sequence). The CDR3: CATSRDFGATGELFF. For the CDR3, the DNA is TGTGCCACCAGCAGAGATTTTGGGGCCACCGGGGAGCTGTTTTTT.

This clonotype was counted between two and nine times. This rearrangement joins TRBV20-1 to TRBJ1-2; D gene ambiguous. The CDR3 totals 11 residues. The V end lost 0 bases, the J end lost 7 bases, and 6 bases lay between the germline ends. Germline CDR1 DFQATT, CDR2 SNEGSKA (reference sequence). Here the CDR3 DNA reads TGCAGTGCTAGAGAGTCAGGTGGCTACACCTTC. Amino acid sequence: CSARESGGYTF.

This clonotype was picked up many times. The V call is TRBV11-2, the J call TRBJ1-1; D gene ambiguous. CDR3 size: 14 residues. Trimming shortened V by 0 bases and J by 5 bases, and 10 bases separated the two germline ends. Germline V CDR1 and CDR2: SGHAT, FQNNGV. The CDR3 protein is CASSLDLTPTEAFF. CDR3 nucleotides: TGTGCCAGCAGCTTAGATTTAACACCTACTGAAGCTTTCTTT. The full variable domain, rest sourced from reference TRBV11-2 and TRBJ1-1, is EAGVAQSPRYKIIEKRQSVAFWCNPISGHATLYWYQQILGQGPKLLIQFQNNGVVDDSQLPKDRFSAERLKGVDSTLKIQPAKLEDSAVYLCASSLDLTPTEAFFGQGTRLTVV.

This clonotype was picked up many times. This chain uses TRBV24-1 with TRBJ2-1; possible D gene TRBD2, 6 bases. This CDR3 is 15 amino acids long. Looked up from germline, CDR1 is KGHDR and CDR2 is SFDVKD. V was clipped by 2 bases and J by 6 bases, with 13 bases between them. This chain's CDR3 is CATSDYGRLGNEQFF. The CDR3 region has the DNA TGTGCCACCAGTGATTATGGGAGGTTAGGCAATGAGCAGTTCTTC.

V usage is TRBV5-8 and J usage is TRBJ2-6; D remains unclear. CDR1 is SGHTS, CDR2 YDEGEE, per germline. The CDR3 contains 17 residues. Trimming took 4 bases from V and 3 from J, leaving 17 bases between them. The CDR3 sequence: CASSPRSFFSGANVLTF. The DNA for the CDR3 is TGTGCCAGCAGCCCAAGGTCCTTCTTCAGTGGGGCCAACGTCCTGACTTTC.

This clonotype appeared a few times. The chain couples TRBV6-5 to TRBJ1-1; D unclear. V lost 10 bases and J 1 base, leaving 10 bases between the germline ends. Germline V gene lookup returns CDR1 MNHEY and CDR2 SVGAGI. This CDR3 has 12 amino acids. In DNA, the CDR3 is TGTGCCACCCTGGGCGCGAACACTGAAGCTTTCTTT. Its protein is CATLGANTEAFF.

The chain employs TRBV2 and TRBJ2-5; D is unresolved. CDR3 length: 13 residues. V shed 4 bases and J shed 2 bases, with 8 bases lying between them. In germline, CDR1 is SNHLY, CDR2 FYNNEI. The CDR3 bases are TGTGCCAGCAGTGGGCGTATACAAGAGACCCAGTACTTC. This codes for CASSGRIQETQYF.

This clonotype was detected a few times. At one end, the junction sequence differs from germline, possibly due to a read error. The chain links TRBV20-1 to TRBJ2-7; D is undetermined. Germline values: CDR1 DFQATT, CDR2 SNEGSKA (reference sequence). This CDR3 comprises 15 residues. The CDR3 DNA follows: TGCAGTGCTAGAGATGAAGGCGGCACCCCCTACGGGCAGTACTTC. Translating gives CSARDEGGTPYGQYF.

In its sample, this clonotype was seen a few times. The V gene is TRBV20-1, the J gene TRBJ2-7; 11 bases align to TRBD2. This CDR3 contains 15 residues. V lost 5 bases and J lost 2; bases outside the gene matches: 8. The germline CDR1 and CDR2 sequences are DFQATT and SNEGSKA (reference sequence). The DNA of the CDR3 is TGCAGTGCTTCTGCCGGGACTAGCGGAACCTACGAGCAGTACTTC. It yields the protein CSASAGTSGTYEQYF.

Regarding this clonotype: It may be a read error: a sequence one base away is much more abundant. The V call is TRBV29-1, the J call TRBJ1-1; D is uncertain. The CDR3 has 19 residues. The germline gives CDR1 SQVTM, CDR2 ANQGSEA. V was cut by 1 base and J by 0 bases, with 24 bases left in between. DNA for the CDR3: TGCAGCGTTGAAGTTTGGTTGCGTGACGGGCGCGAGATGAACACTGAAGCTTTCTTT. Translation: CSVEVWLRDGREMNTEAFF.

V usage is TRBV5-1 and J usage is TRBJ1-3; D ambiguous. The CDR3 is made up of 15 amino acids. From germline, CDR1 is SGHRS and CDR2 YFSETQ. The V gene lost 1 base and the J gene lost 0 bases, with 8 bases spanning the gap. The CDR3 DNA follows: TGCGCCAGCAGCTTGTTCGGATACTCTGGAAACACCATATATTTT. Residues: CASSLFGYSGNTIYF.

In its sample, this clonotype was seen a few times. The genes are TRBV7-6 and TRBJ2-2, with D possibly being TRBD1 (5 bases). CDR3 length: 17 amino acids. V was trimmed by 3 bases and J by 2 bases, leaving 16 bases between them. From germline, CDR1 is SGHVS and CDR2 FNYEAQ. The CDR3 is CASSFGVYDSNTGELFF. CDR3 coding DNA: TGTGCCAGCAGCTTCGGTGTCTACGACAGTAACACCGGGGAGCTGTTTTTT.

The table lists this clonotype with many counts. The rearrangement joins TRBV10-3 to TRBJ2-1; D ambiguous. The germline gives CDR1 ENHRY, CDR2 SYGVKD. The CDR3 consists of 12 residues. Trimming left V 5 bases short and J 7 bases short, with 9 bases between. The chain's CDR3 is CAISPSRNEQFF. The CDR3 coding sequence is TGTGCCATCAGTCCGTCGAGGAATGAGCAGTTCTTC.

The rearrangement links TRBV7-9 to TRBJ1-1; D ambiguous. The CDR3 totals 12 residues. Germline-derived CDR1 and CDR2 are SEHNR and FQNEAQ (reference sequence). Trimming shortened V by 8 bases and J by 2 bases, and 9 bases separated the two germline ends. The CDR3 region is CASVDPNTEAFF. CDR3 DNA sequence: TGTGCCAGCGTGGACCCCAACACTGAAGCTTTCTTT. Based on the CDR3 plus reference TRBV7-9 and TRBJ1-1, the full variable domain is DTGVSQNPRHKITKRGQNVTFRCDPISEHNRLYWYRQTLGQGPEFLTYFQNEAQLEKSRLLSDRFSAERPKGSFSTLEIQRTEQGDSAMYLCASVDPNTEAFFGQGTRLTVV.

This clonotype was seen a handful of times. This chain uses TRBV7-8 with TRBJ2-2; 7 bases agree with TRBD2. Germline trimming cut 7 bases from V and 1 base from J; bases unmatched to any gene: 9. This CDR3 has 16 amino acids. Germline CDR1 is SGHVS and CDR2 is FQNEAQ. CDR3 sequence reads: CASTQNGGVNTGELFF. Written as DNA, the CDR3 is TGTGCCAGCACCCAAAATGGGGGGGTGAACACCGGGGAGCTGTTTTTT.